Included here is one TCR beta chain sequence, with context. The antigen remains unidentified. The assay was immunoSEQ multiplex PCR, and TCRdb's table has in-frame clones only and misses some. The data show 190,000 or so clones, with approximately 61% seen just once and roughly a tenth held by the top ten. This sample was included in a study of shared clonotypes between healthy human individuals. Notes on the study in general: Sequencing depth was a factor that was expected to affect clonotype sharing among donors.

Donors were Caucasian adults residing in Nashville, Tennessee, USA. This CDR3 spans 19 amino acids. The V gene end was trimmed by 6 bases and the J gene end by 4 bases; junction bases not matched to a gene: 23. In germline, CDR1 is SNHLY, CDR2 FYNNEI. Material for sequencing was memory CD4+ T cells sorted from blood. Indicated subset: CD45RA-negative fraction. The clonotype was recovered from a man aged 25-45 years in good health. The chain carries TRBV2 and TRBJ2-7, with 8 bases fitting TRBD2. In DNA form, the CDR3 reads TGTGCCAGCAGATCCCCGGGCCTTAGCGGGACCGGGGGGATATACGAGCAGTACTTC. It encodes CASRSPGLSGTGGIYEQYF.